This is a list of T cell receptor beta chains from one sample in a study of blood T cell repertoires in COVID-19. TCRdb's copy holds only in-frame clones and misses some; the assay was immunoSEQ multiplex PCR. The repertoire holds around 190,000 clones, with 88% as singletons. The material sequenced was peripheral blood. These receptors all stem from a young man with active or convalescent COVID-19. CDR3s include the opening cysteine and the closing phenylalanine or tryptophan. The D gene is left open where the match is weak. Rows give clone size only sometimes, using once, few, many, or a class for an expanded clone.

V gene	J gene	clone size	D gene	CDR3 DNA	CDR3 protein
TRBV5-1	TRBJ2-3	.	.	TGCGCCAGCAGCACGGGAGGCACAGATACGCAGTATTTT	CASSTGGTDTQYF
TRBV19	TRBJ2-2	.	TRBD1	TGTGCCAGTAGTGTACAGGGGGCGGCCGGGGAGCTGTTTTTT	CASSVQGAAGELFF
TRBV7-2	TRBJ1-1	.	TRBD1	TGTGCCAGCAGCACCCGACAGGGGGCCGGAGGCGCTTTCTTT	CASSTRQGAGGAFF
TRBV28	TRBJ2-4	.	.	TGTGCCAGCAGTCTGGGACTTCGAGCCAAAAACATTCAGTACTTC	CASSLGLRAKNIQYF
TRBV27	TRBJ2-7	.	TRBD1	TGTGCCAGCAGTTTATCGGGACAGGGGTTTTCACCAGTAAACGAGCAGTACTTC	CASSLSGQGFSPVNEQYF
TRBV2	TRBJ1-5	.	TRBD1	TGTGCCAGCAGCGATTTGATACAGGGGGCGCGAGATCAGCCCCAGCATTTT	CASSDLIQGARDQPQHF
TRBV12-3/TRBV12-4	TRBJ2-1	.	TRBD1	TGTGCCAGCAGGAGGGGGCCGAATGAGCAGTTCTTC	CASRRGPNEQFF
TRBV7-2	TRBJ1-1	.	.	TGTGCCAGCAGCTTAAGGTCCGGGGTGAACACTGAAGCTTTCTTT	CASSLRSGVNTEAFF
TRBV5-1	TRBJ1-2	.	TRBD1	TGCGCCAGCAGCTTGGTGGCAGGGGGGAAGGCTGGCTACACCTTC	CASSLVAGGKAGYTF
TRBV29-1	TRBJ2-1	.	TRBD2	TGCAGCGTCGACGGGACTAGCGGGAGTAATGAGCAGTTCTTC	CSVDGTSGSNEQFF
TRBV9	TRBJ2-7	.	TRBD2	TGTGCCAGCAGCGTAGCGGCTAGCGGAGCGTACGAGCAGTACTTC	CASSVAASGAYEQYF
TRBV5-8	TRBJ1-6	few	.	TGTGCCAGCAGCTTGGTGGGAGATTATAATTCACCCCTCCACTTT	CASSLVGDYNSPLHF
TRBV9	TRBJ1-6	.	.	TGTGCCAGCAGCGCCAGGGATAATTCACCCCTCCACTTT	CASSARDNSPLHF
TRBV15	TRBJ2-3	few	TRBD2	TGTGCCACCAGCAGAGAGCCCGAGACTAGCCAGCCAGATACGCAGTATTTT	CATSREPETSQPDTQYF
TRBV4-1	TRBJ2-7	.	.	TGCGCCAGCAGCCCTCTCCCCCCCCCTTTTAGCGTACACGAGCAGTACTTC	CASSPLPPPFSVHEQYF
TRBV5-1	TRBJ1-2	.	TRBD1	TGCGCCAGCAGCTTGGACGGGACAGAGTATGGCTACACCTTC	CASSLDGTEYGYTF
TRBV19	TRBJ1-1	.	.	TGTGCCAGTAGTACCTCAGGGGATACTGAAGCTTTCTTT	CASSTSGDTEAFF
TRBV5-6	TRBJ2-7	.	.	TGTGCCAGCAGCTTGGTTCGGACTTCCTACGAGCAGTACTTC	CASSLVRTSYEQYF
TRBV4-1	TRBJ1-1	.	TRBD1	TGCGCCAGCAGCCAAGAACGGGACAGGGATGTTTTGCACACTGAAGCTTTCTTT	CASSQERDRDVLHTEAFF
TRBV6-5	TRBJ1-1	.	.	TGTGCCACGGCGGGGGGGGACACTGAAGCTTTCTTT	CATAGGDTEAFF
TRBV27	TRBJ1-2	.	TRBD1	TGTGCCAGCAGTGACGGGACAGCTTATGGCTACACCTTC	CASSDGTAYGYTF
TRBV24-1	TRBJ2-1	.	TRBD2	TGTGCCACCCCGGGACTAAATGAGCAGTTCTTC	CATPGLNEQFF
TRBV7-6	TRBJ2-3	.	.	TGTGCCAGCAGCTTAGAGGGTAGCGGCCCCGGTGAAGATACGCAGTATTTT	CASSLEGSGPGEDTQYF
TRBV7-2	TRBJ2-2	.	.	TGTGCCAGCAGCTACTTCTTTGGTAACACCGGGGAGCTGTTTTTT	CASSYFFGNTGELFF
TRBV5-8	TRBJ2-7	.	.	TGTGCCAGCAGCCGCAATCCGGGACACCAATACGAGCAGTACTTC	CASSRNPGHQYEQYF
TRBV11-2	TRBJ2-3	once	.	TGTGCCAGCAGCTTAAGAGGGAGCACAGATACGCAGTATTTT	CASSLRGSTDTQYF
TRBV2	TRBJ1-6	.	.	TGTGCCAGCGGAGAGACGGCGTCCTATAATTCACCCCTCCACTTT	CASGETASYNSPLHF
TRBV29-1	TRBJ1-2	.	.	TGCAGCGTTGGTGAGGGCCAAACCGGCTACACCTTC	CSVGEGQTGYTF
TRBV30	TRBJ1-4	.	.	TGTGCCTCAAACAGTCCAAATGAAAAACTGTTTTTT	CASNSPNEKLFF
TRBV6-2/TRBV6-3	TRBJ1-5	once	.	TGTGCCAGCAGTTCTGTCCATGCGGGCAATCAGCCCCAGCATTTT	CASSSVHAGNQPQHF